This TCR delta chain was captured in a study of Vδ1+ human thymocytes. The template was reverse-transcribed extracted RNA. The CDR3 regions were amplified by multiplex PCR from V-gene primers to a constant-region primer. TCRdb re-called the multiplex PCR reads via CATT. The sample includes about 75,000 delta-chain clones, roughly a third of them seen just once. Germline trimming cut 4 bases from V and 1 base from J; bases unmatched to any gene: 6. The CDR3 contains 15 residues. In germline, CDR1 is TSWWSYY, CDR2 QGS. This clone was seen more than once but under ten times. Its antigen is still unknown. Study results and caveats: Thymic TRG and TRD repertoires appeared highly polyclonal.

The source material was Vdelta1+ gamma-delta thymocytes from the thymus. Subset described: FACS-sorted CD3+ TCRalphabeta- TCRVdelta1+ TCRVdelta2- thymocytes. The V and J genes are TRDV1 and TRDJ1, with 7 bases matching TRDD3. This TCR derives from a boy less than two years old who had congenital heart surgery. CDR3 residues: CALGVEAGGTDKLIF. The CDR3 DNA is TGTGCTCTTGGGGTTGAGGCTGGGGGCACCGATAAACTCATCTTT.